What follows are 22 T cell receptor beta chains derived from one specimen sequenced in a study of CDR3 diversity in severe acne. TCRdb itself ran the PCR reads through MiXCR, one entry per CDR3 protein. The table records 84,000 or so distinct CDR3 sequences, roughly half of them present only once. The material sequenced was blood. The receptors here all came from a male donor in good health, serving as a control.

J is TRBJ2-3 and V is TRBV10-3; perhaps TRBD2 as D (6 bases). This CDR3 has 13 amino acids. The V gene lost 8 bases and the J gene lost 1 base, with 10 bases spanning the gap. Germline loops: CDR1 ENHRY, CDR2 SYGVKD. CDR3 protein: CAISGGGTDTQYF. CDR3 bases: TGTGCCATCTCCGGCGGGGGCACAGATACGCAGTATTTT.

This clonotype was counted a single time. V usage is TRBV25-1 and J usage is TRBJ1-5; the D gene is possibly TRBD1 (6 bases). V was pared by 6 bases and J by 4 bases, with 13 bases between. Germline V CDR1 and CDR2: MGHDK, SYGVNS. The CDR3 runs to 14 residues. The DNA of the CDR3 is TGTGCCAGCAGCTCACCGGACAGAAATCAGCCCCAGCATTTT. Protein product: CASSSPDRNQPQHF.

This clonotype was detected many times. V usage is TRBV5-8 and J usage is TRBJ2-3, with a weak D call TRBD1 (7 bases). Trimming took off 2 bases at V and 3 bases at J, with 13 bases between the two ends. Per germline, CDR1 SGHTS and CDR2 YDEGEE. The CDR3 extends over 15 amino acids. The CDR3 sequence is CASSLVAGGTDTQYF. In DNA form, the CDR3 reads TGTGCCAGCAGCTTAGTTGCAGGGGGGACAGATACGCAGTATTTT. The full variable domain, completed using reference TRBV5-8 and TRBJ2-3, is EAGVTQSPTHLIKTRGQQATLRCSPISGHTSVYWYQQALGLGLQFLLWYDEGEERNRGNFPPRFSGRQFPNYSSELNVNALELEDSALYLCASSLVAGGTDTQYFGPGTRLTVL.

This clonotype was recorded many times. The genes are TRBV6-6 and TRBJ2-5; no definite D call. Germline CDR1 reads MNHNY; CDR2 reads SVGAGI (reference sequence). This CDR3 comprises 12 residues. With 2 bases removed from V and 5 bases from J, the gap between germline ends came to 6 bases. The CDR3 is CASSYKRETQYF. The CDR3 DNA is TGTGCCAGCAGTTACAAAAGGGAGACCCAGTACTTC.

The rearrangement links TRBV5-1 to TRBJ1-1; D is possibly TRBD1 (6 bases). CDR1 SGHRS and CDR2 YFSETQ come from the germline V gene. The CDR3 totals 15 residues. Trimming removed 0 bases at V and 5 bases at J, with 14 bases between. This chain's CDR3 is CASSLGGGAKTEAFF. CDR3 nucleotide sequence: TGCGCCAGCAGCTTGGGCGGGGGCGCGAAAACTGAAGCTTTCTTT.

A few counts support this clonotype. The chain employs TRBV28 and TRBJ2-5, with unresolved D. V was shortened by 3 bases and J by 5 bases, with 7 bases between the two germline ends. The CDR3 has 12 residues. Germline CDR1 MDHEN, CDR2 SYDVKM. DNA for the CDR3: TGTGCCAGCAGTTTCCGGTATGAGACCCAGTACTTC. Its translation: CASSFRYETQYF.

J is TRBJ2-7 and V is TRBV4-2; 9 bases match TRBD1. The CDR3 is made up of 15 amino acids. Losses at the gene ends were 6 bases for V and 4 bases for J; bases not matched to a gene: 10. Germline values: CDR1 LGHNA, CDR2 YNFKEQ. The CDR3 DNA follows: TGTGCCAGCAGAAGGAAGGGACAGGGCTCTTACGAGCAGTACTTC. Its protein is CASRRKGQGSYEQYF.

With regard to this clonotype: This may stem from a read error, because a much larger clone lies one nucleotide away. The chain recombines TRBV19 with TRBJ1-2; TRBD1 agrees at 8 bases. The CDR3 has 17 residues. Germline values: CDR1 LNHDA, CDR2 SQIVND (reference sequence). The chain's CDR3 is CTSSSTRTGGANYGYTF. CDR3 DNA: TGTACCAGTAGTTCCACCCGTACAGGGGGAGCTAACTATGGCTACACCTTC.

This clonotype was observed at least ten times. The CDR3 loop is CASSTGLSNQPQHF. The CDR3 DNA is TGTGCCAGCAGCACCGGACTTAGCAATCAGCCCCAGCATTTT. The chain employs TRBV7-2 and TRBJ1-5; D is unresolved. Germline values: CDR1 SGHTA, CDR2 FQGNSA. The germline V and J ends were trimmed by 5 bases and 0 bases, with 8 bases remaining between them. The CDR3 has 14 amino acids. Together with reference TRBV7-2 and TRBJ1-5, the CDR3 gives the full variable domain: GAGVSQSPSNKVTEKGKDVELRCDPISGHTALYWYRQSLGQGLEFLIYFQGNSAPDKSGLPSDRFSAERTGGSVSTLTIQRTQQEDSAVYLCASSTGLSNQPQHFGDGTRLSIL.

This sequence joins TRBV5-1 and TRBJ2-1; maybe TRBD1 (6 bases). Trimming removed 3 bases at V and 3 bases at J, with 10 bases between. Germline CDR1 and CDR2: SGHRS and YFSETQ. The length of the CDR3 is 14 residues. The CDR3 loop is CASSYGTIYNEQFF. In nucleotides, the CDR3 is TGCGCCAGCAGCTACGGGACAATCTACAATGAGCAGTTCTTC.

The rearrangement uses TRBV20-1 and TRBJ1-5, with D tentatively TRBD1 (5 bases). Germline V gene sequence: CDR1 DFQATT, CDR2 SNEGSKA (reference sequence). Trimming removed 4 bases from V and 7 bases from J, with 11 bases in between. The CDR3 loop spans 12 amino acids. CDR3 sequence (DNA): TGCAGTGCTACCGGGGGGAGACAGCCCCAGCATTTT. This encodes CSATGGRQPQHF.

The V gene is TRBV7-9, the J gene TRBJ1-1, with D maybe TRBD1 (6 bases). Germline V CDR1 and CDR2: SEHNR, FQNEAQ (reference sequence). This CDR3 has 15 amino acids. With 2 bases removed from V and 1 base from J, the gap between germline ends came to 11 bases. CDR3 protein: CASSLRQGGNTEAFF. As DNA, the CDR3 is TGTGCCAGCAGCTTAAGGCAAGGGGGGAACACTGAAGCTTTCTTT.

In this sample, this clonotype is medium-sized (0.01 to 0.1%). The chain uses TRBV20-1 and TRBJ1-2; 7 positions agree with TRBD1. V shed 4 bases, J shed 8 bases, and the junction held 7 bases outside the gene matches. The CDR3 totals 12 residues. In germline, CDR1 is DFQATT, CDR2 SNEGSKA (reference sequence). The CDR3 nucleotides are TGCAGTGCTACCCTAGGGGGCGGGGGCTACACCTTC. This translates into CSATLGGGGYTF.

The V gene is TRBV7-9, the J gene TRBJ2-1; 11 bases line up with TRBD2. With V trimmed by 8 bases and J by 8 bases, 8 bases remained unmatched. Germline lookup yields CDR1 SEHNR and CDR2 FQNEAQ (reference sequence). The CDR3 has 14 amino acids. CDR3 sequence reads: CASGPSGRRDEQFF. CDR3 bases: TGTGCCAGCGGACCTAGCGGGAGGAGGGATGAGCAGTTCTTC.

This clonotype was seen ten or more times. The chain couples TRBV5-1 to TRBJ2-7; tentative D call: TRBD1 (5 bases). The germline gives CDR1 SGHRS, CDR2 YFSETQ. Trimming shortened V by 2 bases and J by 3 bases, and 18 bases separated the two germline ends. CDR3 length: 16 amino acids. The CDR3 is CASSLSQVTSYYEQYF. DNA of the CDR3: TGCGCCAGCAGCTTATCACAGGTCACTTCATACTACGAGCAGTACTTC.

This clonotype was picked up many times. The V gene is TRBV2, the J gene TRBJ2-7; perhaps TRBD2 as D (5 bases). The CDR3 loop spans 13 amino acids. Germline V gives CDR1 SNHLY, CDR2 FYNNEI. Trimming removed 6 bases at V and 2 bases at J, with 11 bases between. The CDR3 protein is CASSLEVAYEQYF. CDR3 DNA: TGTGCCAGCAGCCTGGAGGTTGCCTACGAGCAGTACTTC.

The chain carries TRBV15 and TRBJ1-1; no reliable D call. There are 15 residues in the CDR3. V lost 0 bases to trimming and J lost 1 base, with 9 bases between them. Looked up from germline, CDR1 is LNHNV and CDR2 is YYDKDF (reference sequence). The DNA for the CDR3 is TGTGCCACCAGCAGAGATAGTGTATCGAACACTGAAGCTTTCTTT. Translating gives CATSRDSVSNTEAFF.

This clonotype was counted a few times. The chain couples TRBV4-1 to TRBJ1-1; D is undetermined. Between the trimmed V and J ends, which lost 0 bases and 10 bases, there was a span of 9 bases. CDR1 and CDR2 (germline): MGHRA, YSYEKL. This CDR3 region has 12 residues. The DNA for the CDR3 is TGCGCCAGCAGCCAAGATACAGCGGGAGCTTTCTTT. Amino acids: CASSQDTAGAFF.

The CDR3 DNA is TGTGCCAGCAGCTTAGGAGATCAGCCCCAGTACTTC. It yields the protein CASSLGDQPQYF. This chain joins TRBV11-2 and TRBJ2-5; D is unclear. V was cut by 1 base and J by 9 bases, with 9 bases left in between. The CDR3 has 12 amino acids. Looked up from germline, CDR1 is SGHAT and CDR2 is FQNNGV. Full variable domain (remainder filled in from reference TRBV11-2 and TRBJ2-5): EAGVAQSPRYKIIEKRQSVAFWCNPISGHATLYWYQQILGQGPKLLIQFQNNGVVDDSQLPKDRFSAERLKGVDSTLKIQPAKLEDSAVYLCASSLGDQPQYFGPGTRLLVL.

This chain connects TRBV27 to TRBJ1-5, with TRBD1 matching 10 bases. The length of the CDR3 is 16 residues. V lost 1 base and J lost 2; bases outside the gene matches: 2. Germline V gene lookup returns CDR1 MNHEY and CDR2 SMNVEV (reference sequence). CDR3 DNA sequence: TGTGCCAGCAGTTTATTAGGGACAGGGGGCAATCAGCCCCAGCATTTT. Protein sequence: CASSLLGTGGNQPQHF.

This clonotype was observed at least ten times. The V call is TRBV2, the J call TRBJ1-2; possible D gene TRBD1, 6 bases. This CDR3 has 13 residues. Germline V gene data show CDR1 as SNHLY and CDR2 as FYNNEI. V was clipped by 6 bases and J by 5 bases, with 13 bases between them. This chain's CDR3 is CASSLGQSYGYTF. CDR3 sequence (DNA): TGTGCCAGCAGCCTAGGACAGTCGTATGGCTACACCTTC.

The gene calls are TRBV7-9 and TRBJ2-7, with TRBD2 matching over 7 bases. This CDR3 region has 19 residues. V gave up 4 bases and J gave up 5 bases; unmatched junction bases: 23. Germline V gene sequence: CDR1 SEHNR, CDR2 FQNEAQ (reference sequence). CDR3: CASSSSGERDGSPLDEQYF. CDR3 sequence (DNA): TGTGCCAGCAGCTCAAGCGGTGAGCGGGATGGAAGTCCTCTGGACGAGCAGTACTTC.